The 25 T cell receptor beta chains given below trace back to one sample, sequenced in a study of T-cell memory formation after mild COVID-19. Using its own MiXCR run on the 5' RACE reads, TCRdb lists one record per CDR3 protein. The top ten hold 12% of the sample, which has about 340,000 distinct CDR3 sequences, 20% to 25% seen once. The sample taken for sequencing was PBMCs or a T cell subset sorted from them (not recorded which). All receptors come from an adult woman who had mild COVID-19 (a few samples of this study predate the infection). Cell type and time point are not known.

V usage is TRBV10-3 and J usage is TRBJ2-7, with 11 bases aligning to TRBD2. CDR1 is ENHRY and CDR2 is SYGVKD in the germline V gene. V was pared by 3 bases and J by 1 base, with 17 bases of the junction left unmatched. The CDR3 runs to 20 residues. In DNA form, the CDR3 reads TGTGCCATCAGTGATTCCCGACTAGCGGGGAGTCCGCTCCGGTCCTACGAGCAGTACTTC. It codes for CAISDSRLAGSPLRSYEQYF.

V is TRBV30 and J is TRBJ2-3; 7 bases are shared with TRBD1. Germline V gene sequence: CDR1 GTSNPN, CDR2 SVGIG (reference sequence). V lost 1 base, J lost 2 bases, and 6 bases stayed unmatched. This CDR3 is built from 15 residues. In nucleotides, the CDR3 is TGTGCCTGGAGTGGTCAGGGACAGACCACAGATACGCAGTATTTT. Translated: CAWSGQGQTTDTQYF.

The rearrangement links TRBV4-3 to TRBJ2-2; 7 nucleotides align to TRBD1. The germline V gene has CDR1 LGHNA and CDR2 YSLEER. CDR3 length equals 13 residues. Trimming at V came to 4 bases and at J to 8 bases, leaving 4 bases not matched to a gene. The DNA of the CDR3 is TGCGCCAGCAGCCGGACAGGAGGAGGGGAGCTGTTTTTT. This sequence encodes CASSRTGGGELFF.

The gene calls are TRBV12-3 or TRBV12-4 and TRBJ1-5, with TRBD1 as a possible D gene (5 bases). V lost 6 bases and J lost 5, with 11 bases in between. The CDR3 extends over 13 amino acids. CDR3 DNA sequence: TGTGCCAGCAGGAGGGGTTCGGATCAGCCCCAGCATTTT. Its protein product is CASRRGSDQPQHF.

A few counts support this clonotype. The rearrangement uses TRBV5-4 and TRBJ2-1; D is undetermined. V lost 5 bases and J lost 9, with 9 bases in between. CDR1 and CDR2 from the germline V gene are SGHNT and YYREEE (reference sequence). The CDR3 consists of 11 residues. The CDR3 sequence is CASRGRVEQFF. CDR3 in DNA: TGTGCCAGCAGGGGCCGTGTTGAGCAGTTCTTC.

This chain connects TRBV4-1 to TRBJ2-7; D possibly corresponds to TRBD1 (5 bases). Trimming pared 3 bases from V and 3 bases from J, leaving 18 bases between. This CDR3 is built from 16 residues. Germline V gene data show CDR1 as MGHRA and CDR2 as YSYEKL. The CDR3 spells CASSHSNDRNFYEQYF. The CDR3 region has the DNA TGCGCCAGCAGCCATTCGAACGACAGAAACTTCTACGAGCAGTACTTC.

This chain's CDR3 is CASSPQLAGWAQETQYF. The CDR3, as DNA: TGTGCCAGCAGCCCACAGCTAGCGGGGTGGGCCCAAGAGACCCAGTACTTC. The chain is built from TRBV3-1 and TRBJ2-5, with TRBD2 identical over 9 bases. Germline CDR1 is LGHDT and CDR2 is YNNKEL (reference sequence). The junction had 10 bases not matched to a gene; V was cut back by 4 bases and J by 1 base. The CDR3 runs to 17 residues.

There are a few counts of this clonotype. The chain carries TRBV9 and TRBJ2-7; TRBD1 agrees at 10 bases. V trimming: 8 bases; J trimming: 4 bases; junction bases outside the gene matches: 6. CDR3 length: 13 residues. Germline values: CDR1 SGDLS, CDR2 YYNGEE. CDR3 DNA: TGTGCCAGACCCCGGGACAGGGGTTACGAGCAGTACTTC. Translation: CARPRDRGYEQYF.

The chain carries TRBV4-2 and TRBJ2-1; D call uncertain. Trimming took off 5 bases at V and 8 bases at J, with 10 bases between the two ends. Germline CDR1 LGHNA, CDR2 YNFKEQ. This CDR3 has 12 amino acids. CDR3 in DNA: TGTGCCAGCAGCACCGAGTCCGATGAGCAGTTCTTC. It encodes CASSTESDEQFF.

This clonotype was observed at least ten times. The chain carries TRBV11-2 and TRBJ1-2; D possibly corresponds to TRBD1 (6 bases). Trimming left V 4 bases short and J 8 bases short, with 23 bases between. The CDR3 covers 16 residues. CDR1 is SGHAT and CDR2 is FQNNGV in the germline V gene. The CDR3 nucleotides are TGTGCCAGCAGCTCCTTACTCCGGGACAACGTTGGGGGCTACACCTTC. Translated: CASSSLLRDNVGGYTF.

The chain recombines TRBV3-1 with TRBJ1-1; 7 bases fit TRBD1. Trimming removed 5 bases from V and 5 bases from J; junction bases left unmatched: 8. The CDR3 extends over 14 amino acids. CDR1 is LGHDT and CDR2 is YNNKEL in the germline V gene (reference sequence). This chain's CDR3 is CASSGGRGKTEAFF. As DNA, the CDR3 is TGTGCCAGCAGCGGGGGCAGGGGGAAAACTGAAGCTTTCTTT.

The chain is built from TRBV5-1 and TRBJ2-3; 11 bases fit TRBD1. The CDR3 contains 16 residues. Germline V CDR1 and CDR2: SGHRS, YFSETQ. The V and J ends lost 4 bases and 4 bases, in that order; junction bases with no gene match: 8. The CDR3 nucleotides are TGCGCCAGCAGCATCCGGGACAGGGGGTCCCCAGATACGCAGTATTTT. This codes for CASSIRDRGSPDTQYF.

The chain employs TRBV6-5 and TRBJ2-2, with 10 bases lining up with TRBD1. The germline CDR1 and CDR2 sequences are MNHEY and SVGAGI. The CDR3 has 16 amino acids. With 5 bases clipped from V and 1 base from J, the junction kept 4 bases outside the gene matches. The CDR3 sequence is CASSTRDRGNTGELFF. The CDR3 DNA sequence: TGTGCCAGCAGTACCCGGGACAGGGGGAACACCGGGGAGCTGTTTTTT.

The gene calls are TRBV12-3 or TRBV12-4 and TRBJ2-5; D gene uncertain. With 5 bases removed from V and 2 bases from J, the gap between germline ends came to 15 bases. CDR3 size: 15 residues. This CDR3 is CASSTTPGGQETQYF. Written as DNA, the CDR3 is TGTGCCAGCAGTACCACCCCGGGTGGGCAAGAGACCCAGTACTTC.

The CDR3 nucleotides read TGTGCCACCAGCCGGGGAAGGACAGGGCGGAACACTGAAGCTTTCTTT. Translation: CATSRGRTGRNTEAFF. V and J are TRBV15 and TRBJ1-1; TRBD1 aligns across 8 bases. V gave up 5 bases and J gave up 1 base; unmatched junction bases: 9. The CDR3 totals 16 residues. Germline CDR1 reads LNHNV; CDR2 reads YYDKDF (reference sequence).

This clonotype appeared many times. V is TRBV7-2 and J is TRBJ1-5, with 10 bases identical to TRBD1. There are 13 residues in the CDR3. Germline V gene sequence: CDR1 SGHTA, CDR2 FQGNSA. Unmatched junction bases numbered 7, after V lost 10 bases and J lost 7 bases. CDR3 coding DNA: TGTGCCATCCAGGGACAGGGGACCCAGCCCCAGCATTTT. Protein product: CAIQGQGTQPQHF.

This clonotype was observed a few times. The chain combines TRBV10-3 with TRBJ1-5; a possible D gene is TRBD1 (6 bases). Germline V gene lookup returns CDR1 ENHRY and CDR2 SYGVKD. Trimming stripped 6 bases from V and 3 bases from J, with 9 bases between. This CDR3 is built from 13 residues. Here the CDR3 DNA reads TGTGCCATCAGGCAGGGGAACAATCAGCCCCAGCATTTT. This codes for CAIRQGNNQPQHF.

This clonotype was seen more than once but under ten times. This rearrangement joins TRBV27 to TRBJ1-5; 7 bases align to TRBD1. The CDR3 length is 14 residues. With V trimmed by 6 bases and J by 6 bases, 8 bases remained unmatched. From germline, CDR1 is MNHEY and CDR2 SMNVEV (reference sequence). The CDR3 spells CASSQDRVGQPQHF. Here the CDR3 DNA reads TGTGCCAGCAGCCAAGACAGGGTGGGTCAGCCCCAGCATTTT.

The chain carries TRBV24-1 and TRBJ1-2; D perhaps matches TRBD1 (5 bases). V lost 3 bases, J lost 12 bases, and 19 bases lay in between. The CDR3 contains 14 residues. The germline V gene has CDR1 KGHDR and CDR2 SFDVKD. CDR3 sequence reads: CATSDRDGLLRHTF. DNA of the CDR3: TGTGCCACCAGTGATAGGGACGGCCTTCTTCGCCACACCTTC.

V and J are TRBV5-1 and TRBJ1-1; D call uncertain. Deletions cut 3 bases from V and 1 base from J, with 7 bases between. This CDR3 comprises 13 residues. The germline V gene encodes CDR1 SGHRS and CDR2 YFSETQ. CDR3 coding DNA: TGCGCCAGCAGCTCTCATGCGAACACTGAAGCTTTCTTT. It codes for CASSSHANTEAFF.

The chain joins TRBV7-2 to TRBJ2-7; TRBD2 aligns across 8 bases. Germline trimming cut 10 bases from V and 2 bases from J; bases unmatched to any gene: 13. Looked up from germline, CDR1 is SGHTA and CDR2 is FQGNSA. The CDR3 totals 15 residues. The CDR3 protein is CAIVGAGGVPYEQYF. The CDR3 DNA is TGTGCCATCGTCGGGGCGGGAGGAGTCCCCTACGAGCAGTACTTC.

This clonotype was detected only a few times. The V call is TRBV7-2, the J call TRBJ2-5, with 16 bases that match TRBD2. The ends lost 5 bases at V and 5 bases at J; junction bases unmatched: 11. The CDR3 spans 18 residues. CDR1 SGHTA and CDR2 FQGNSA come from the germline V gene. CDR3 sequence: CASSQQPGLAGGPETQYF. CDR3 in DNA: TGTGCCAGCAGCCAGCAACCGGGACTAGCGGGAGGGCCGGAGACCCAGTACTTC.

In this sample, this clonotype turned up a few times. The V gene is TRBV7-9, the J gene TRBJ1-2; TRBD1 is a possible D gene (5 bases). This CDR3 comprises 14 residues. Per germline, CDR1 SEHNR and CDR2 FQNEAQ (reference sequence). Trimming took 3 bases from V and 8 from J, leaving 16 bases between them. CDR3 amino acids: CASSFTPRGRGYTF. The CDR3 DNA follows: TGTGCCAGCAGCTTCACGCCACGGGGCCGGGGCTACACCTTC.

The table lists this clonotype with a few counts. This sequence joins TRBV5-1 and TRBJ1-1, with TRBD1 as a possible D gene (5 bases). This CDR3 has 13 amino acids. The V gene lost 3 bases and the J gene lost 6 bases, with 12 bases spanning the gap. Germline V CDR1 and CDR2: SGHRS, YFSETQ. This CDR3 is CASSSGRGSEAFF. As DNA, the CDR3 is TGCGCCAGCAGCTCCGGACGGGGCTCTGAAGCTTTCTTT.

This clonotype has just one count. The chain combines TRBV7-3 with TRBJ2-3; 11 bases agree with TRBD2. This CDR3 has 16 residues. Per germline, CDR1 SGHTA and CDR2 FQGTGA. V dropped 0 bases and J dropped 3; count of bases not matched to a gene: 2. CDR3 region: CASSLTSSGGTDTQYF. In DNA form, the CDR3 reads TGTGCCAGCAGCTTAACCTCTAGCGGGGGGACAGATACGCAGTATTTT.